This T cell receptor (beta chain) was sequenced for a study of T cell changes during pregnancy in multiple sclerosis. J was trimmed by 7 bases and V by 6 bases; bases with no gene match: 9. The CDR3 totals 15 residues. The germline V gene has CDR1 MDHEN and CDR2 SYDVKM. The method was immunoSEQ multiplex PCR; TCRdb's version includes in-frame clones alone and lacks a portion of them. The sample includes 17,000 or so clones, around 96% seen only once; the top ten take approximately 1%. The chain has TRBV28 and TRBJ1-4, with TRBD1 matching over 9 bases. The sequence came from a female donor with multiple sclerosis, enrolled in a pregnancy study. This material consisted of peripheral blood, taken in the third trimester of pregnancy. The CDR3 loop reads CASSNRGTGLEKLFF. CDR3 in DNA: TGTGCCAGCAGCAACAGGGGGACAGGGCTTGAAAAACTGTTTTTT.